The 16 T cell receptor beta chains given below trace back to one sample, sequenced in a study of beta chain features in type 1 diabetes. Every isolated RNA sample was fully reverse transcribed, so sequencing captured expressed TCRB transcripts. Profiled with immunoSEQ multiplex PCR; TCRdb holds only in-frame clones, not every one. The sample lists 330,000 or so clones; around 13% were seen once. Findings and caveats of the study: Moderate but significant shortening of TCRB CDR3s was recorded in all four CD4+ subsets from Type 1 diabetes patients.

No antigen has been assigned to these receptors. Sequencing was done on a sample of naive CD4+ T cells from blood. All receptors derive from a young woman with type 1 diabetes.

This clone has only a few counts. The genes are TRBV29-1 and TRBJ1-1, with no clear D. The V and J ends lost 3 bases and 11 bases respectively, with 16 bases between them. The CDR3 has 12 amino acids. Germline lookup yields CDR1 SQVTM and CDR2 ANQGSEA. CDR3 region: CSVDLTTQGAFF. CDR3 bases: TGCAGCGTTGATCTGACAACCCAAGGCGCTTTCTTT.

This chain joins TRBV7-2 and TRBJ2-4, with D possibly being TRBD2 (7 bases). This CDR3 is 16 amino acids long. Deletions cut 6 bases from V and 0 bases from J, with 15 bases between. Germline V gene data show CDR1 as SGHTA and CDR2 as FQGNSA. The CDR3 region is CASSPRGALAKNIQYF. The CDR3 coding sequence is TGTGCCAGCAGTCCACGGGGGGCCCTAGCCAAAAACATTCAGTACTTC.

This clone was counted between two and nine times. The genes are TRBV7-2 and TRBJ2-4; 8 bases map to TRBD2. This CDR3 spans 13 amino acids. The trim removed 8 bases at V and 13 bases at J, leaving 13 bases unmatched. Germline V CDR1 and CDR2: SGHTA, FQGNSA. CDR3 bases: TGTGCCAGCGGGGCGGGAGGCCTAGGTATGCAGTACTTC. The encoded protein is CASGAGGLGMQYF.

This chain uses TRBV7-2 with TRBJ2-4; a weak D match, TRBD1 (5 bases). The CDR3 is made up of 18 amino acids. V was pared by 1 base and J by 1 base, with 17 bases between. Germline V gene lookup returns CDR1 SGHTA and CDR2 FQGNSA. The DNA of the CDR3 is TGTGCCAGCAGCTTAGGAAGGGGCCAGTCGAGGGCCAAAAACATTCAGTACTTC. Protein sequence: CASSLGRGQSRAKNIQYF.

The genes are TRBV9 and TRBJ2-5, with 9 bases aligning to TRBD2. V lost 2 bases and J lost 3; bases outside the gene matches: 5. The germline V gene has CDR1 SGDLS and CDR2 YYNGEE. The CDR3 loop spans 15 amino acids. CDR3 sequence reads: CASSVLSGSEETQYF. DNA for the CDR3: TGTGCCAGCAGCGTTCTTAGCGGGAGTGAAGAGACCCAGTACTTC. Looking up the rest from reference TRBV9 and TRBJ2-5 gives the full variable domain: DSGVTQTPKHLITATGQRVTLRCSPRSGDLSVYWYQQSLDQGLQFLIQYYNGEERAKGNILERFSAQQFPDLHSELNLSSLELGDSALYFCASSVLSGSEETQYFGPGTRLLVL.

This clone was detected a few times. The chain combines TRBV18 with TRBJ1-1; 9 bases are a match to TRBD1. The junction had 3 bases not matched to a gene; V was cut back by 2 bases and J by 5 bases. The CDR3 is 14 amino acids. The germline V gene encodes CDR1 KGHSH and CDR2 LQKENI. The CDR3 loop reads CASSPNRGLTEAFF. CDR3 DNA: TGTGCCAGCTCACCAAACAGGGGGCTTACTGAAGCTTTCTTT.

This clone was detected only a few times. The chain employs TRBV14 and TRBJ2-1; D may be TRBD2 (5 bases). Trimming removed 7 bases at V and 9 bases at J, with 13 bases between. The CDR3 consists of 12 residues. CDR1 and CDR2 from the germline V gene are SGHDN and FVKESK. The CDR3 DNA sequence: TGTGCCAGCACTAGATTGGAGGCTGAGCAGTTCTTC. Its translation is CASTRLEAEQFF. The variable domain in full, completed from reference TRBV14 and TRBJ2-1, reads EAGVTQFPSHSVIEKGQTVTLRCDPISGHDNLYWYRRVMGKEIKFLLHFVKESKQDESGMPNNRFLAERTGGTYSTLKVQPAELEDSGVYFCASTRLEAEQFFGPGTRLTVL.

A few counts support this clone. The CDR3, as DNA: TGCGCCAGCAGCCAGGAACTAGCGGGAAACCACGAGCAGTACTTC. Protein: CASSQELAGNHEQYF. The V gene is TRBV4-3, the J gene TRBJ2-7, with 10 bases fitting TRBD2. The germline V gene has CDR1 LGHNA and CDR2 YSLEER. The trim removed 3 bases at V and 5 bases at J, leaving 7 bases unmatched. The CDR3 totals 15 residues.

The chain combines TRBV6-1 with TRBJ2-3; TRBD2 agrees at 8 bases. CDR1 and CDR2 (germline): MNHNS, SASEGT. CDR3 length: 13 amino acids. The trim removed 8 bases at V and 0 bases at J, leaving 1 base unmatched. The chain's CDR3 is CASGGGSTDTQYF. CDR3 DNA sequence: TGTGCCAGCGGCGGGGGGAGCACAGATACGCAGTATTTT.

V is TRBV19 and J is TRBJ1-5; D is undetermined. Between the trimmed V and J ends, which lost 6 bases and 4 bases, there was a span of 10 bases. The CDR3 runs 13 residues. Germline CDR1 and CDR2: LNHDA and SQIVND (reference sequence). The CDR3 loop reads CASSRGRNQPQHF. The CDR3 DNA follows: TGTGCCAGTAGCCGAGGGCGAAATCAGCCCCAGCATTTT.

V is TRBV6-6 and J is TRBJ2-3; D might be TRBD2 (5 bases). CDR1 is MNHNY and CDR2 is SVGAGI in the germline V gene (reference sequence). This CDR3 has 14 amino acids. The V end was cut by 1 base, the J end by 6 bases, with 11 bases between. CDR3 residues: CASSYLASSDTQYF. Written as DNA, the CDR3 is TGTGCCAGCAGTTACTTGGCTAGCAGCGATACGCAGTATTTT.

This clone was seen more than once but under ten times. The gene calls are TRBV5-4 and TRBJ2-3; no firm D call. The CDR3 runs to 13 residues. Trimming shortened V by 4 bases and J by 6 bases, and 12 bases separated the two germline ends. Germline V CDR1 and CDR2: SGHNT, YYREEE (reference sequence). The CDR3 nucleotides are TGTGCCAGCAGCGAGGTTGTTGGGGATACGCAGTATTTT. As protein: CASSEVVGDTQYF.

In its sample, this clone was seen a few times. The gene calls are TRBV9 and TRBJ2-5; 8 bases align to TRBD2. The trim removed 2 bases at V and 5 bases at J, leaving 5 bases unmatched. The CDR3 length is 14 residues. The germline V gene has CDR1 SGDLS and CDR2 YYNGEE. CDR3 protein: CASSVGLASETQYF. In nucleotides, the CDR3 is TGTGCCAGCAGCGTTGGACTAGCTAGTGAGACCCAGTACTTC.

This clone has a handful of counts. The chain carries TRBV11-3 and TRBJ2-3, with unresolved D. Germline values: CDR1 SGHNT, CDR2 YENEEA. The CDR3 runs 13 residues. The V end lost 6 bases, the J end lost 7 bases, and 14 bases lay between the germline ends. The DNA of the CDR3 is TGTGCCAGCAGTCCCATTCCGGGTCATACGCAGTATTTT. Translating it yields CASSPIPGHTQYF.

This clone came up a few times. V is TRBV5-4 and J is TRBJ2-7, with D possibly matching TRBD1 (5 bases). Germline values: CDR1 SGHNT, CDR2 YYREEE (reference sequence). With 2 bases removed from V and 0 bases from J, the gap between germline ends came to 6 bases. The CDR3 extends over 13 amino acids. The CDR3 coding sequence is TGTGCCAGCAGCTTTGACAGCTCCTACGAGCAGTACTTC. Translated: CASSFDSSYEQYF.

This clone was detected a few times. The chain combines TRBV28 with TRBJ2-3; D might be TRBD2 (5 bases). Trimming shortened V by 8 bases and J by 2 bases, and 17 bases separated the two germline ends. CDR1 is MDHEN and CDR2 is SYDVKM in the germline V gene. There are 15 residues in the CDR3. This CDR3 is CASGSDGEHTDTQYF. The CDR3 DNA is TGTGCCAGCGGATCGGACGGGGAACACACAGATACGCAGTATTTT.